This section outlines one T cell receptor beta chain sequence together with its context. Its antigen is still unknown. V shed 7 bases and J 0 bases; nucleotides not matched to a gene: 12. Germline V lookup: CDR1 LNHDA, CDR2 SQIVND (reference sequence). The CDR3 covers 18 residues. Repertoires were generated with immunoSEQ multiplex PCR, while TCRdb's copy carries only in-frame clones and drops some. The sample consists of tens of thousands of clones, roughly 85% of them appearing once. These data belong to a study of T cell responses to AZD1222 COVID-19 vaccine. Second-dose groups at about 4 or about 12 weeks were pooled. General observations from the study: The donor group comprised mostly white British people and more females; the analysis possibly underestimated clonal diversity.

The chain couples TRBV19 to TRBJ2-6; 7 bases match TRBD1. The sample was peripheral blood, taken 28 days after the second AZD1222 dose. The source is an adult who received the AZD1222 COVID-19 vaccine. CDR3 in amino acids: CASIPTGQESSGANVLTF. CDR3 bases: TGTGCCAGTATCCCGACAGGACAGGAGAGCTCTGGGGCCAACGTCCTGACTTTC. Full variable domain (remainder filled in from reference TRBV19 and TRBJ2-6): DGGITQSPKYLFRKEGQNVTLSCEQNLNHDAMYWYRQDPGQGLRLIYYSQIVNDFQKGDIAEGYSVSREKKESFPLTVTSAQKNPTAFYLCASIPTGQESSGANVLTFGAGSRLTVL.